This entry is about one T cell receptor (beta chain). The entry originates in a study of cytomegalovirus exposure and HLA in healthy donors. Primers for the PCR totalled 60 Vbeta and 13 Jbeta. Profiling relied on immunoSEQ multiplex PCR, and the TCRdb table lists in-frame clones only, not all of them. This sample has some 130,000 clones, with 70% to 80% found just once. This CDR3 has 14 residues. Germline loops: CDR1 MNHNS, CDR2 SASEGT. V was pared by 1 base and J by 3 bases, with 7 bases between. V usage is TRBV6-1 and J usage is TRBJ1-5, with D possibly TRBD1 on 6 matching bases. Material: PBMCs. This TCR came from a man in his thirties or forties in good health and CMV-seronegative. CDR3 in amino acids: CASSEVGANQPQHF. In DNA, the CDR3 is TGTGCCAGCAGTGAAGTGGGGGCCAATCAGCCCCAGCATTTT.